The clone carrying this T cell receptor beta chain showed up just a few times. The antigen is undetermined. The data originate from a study of beta chain features in type 1 diabetes. Expressed TCRB transcripts were sequenced because the entire RNA isolate underwent reverse transcription. The method was immunoSEQ multiplex PCR; TCRdb's version includes in-frame clones alone and lacks a portion of them. In the table there are fewer than 45,000 clones, over 50% of which are singletons. General study points: For cells with high TCR expression, cDNA sequencing could yield over-representation. All four CD4+ subsets of Type 1 diabetes patients contained TCRB CDR3s that were moderately but significantly shorter.

A heparinised blood draw that averaged about 100 mL was obtained once from each donor. The source material was Tregs from blood. The sequence was obtained from a man between 25 and 39 years old with type 1 diabetes. Some clones in this sample may be carry-over from other donors' samples.

The chain's CDR3 is CASSLAGGASGANVLTF. The CDR3 DNA sequence: TGTGCCAGCAGCTTAGCCGGCGGGGCTTCTGGGGCCAACGTCCTGACTTTC. The genes are TRBV7-2 and TRBJ2-6; a weak D match, TRBD2 (6 bases). With 0 bases removed from V and 1 base from J, the gap between germline ends came to 10 bases. The CDR3 runs 17 residues. Germline V gene sequence: CDR1 SGHTA, CDR2 FQGNSA.